One sample yielded the 20 T cell receptor beta chains listed below, sequenced in a study of blood T cell repertoires in COVID-19. Data came from immunoSEQ multiplex PCR; TCRdb stores just in-frame clones and leaves some out. Among about 120,000 clones listed, about 90% were seen once. Specimen: peripheral blood. Source of these receptors: a woman aged 45-65 years with active or convalescent COVID-19.

This clone was counted a single time. The J gene is TRBJ2-3, the V gene TRBV27; 9 nucleotides align to TRBD2. The germline CDR1 and CDR2 sequences are MNHEY and SMNVEV (reference sequence). CDR3 length: 19 residues. V lost 10 bases to trimming and J lost 2 bases; unmatched junction nucleotides: 22. CDR3 amino acids: CATLDIAGVGAIYTDTQYF. The CDR3 DNA follows: TGTGCCACCTTAGACATAGCGGGAGTGGGGGCTATTTACACAGATACGCAGTATTTT.

The chain is built from TRBV19 and TRBJ1-2; a possible D gene is TRBD1 (6 bases). Trimming left V 6 bases short and J 2 bases short, with 13 bases between. Looked up from germline, CDR1 is LNHDA and CDR2 is SQIVND (reference sequence). This CDR3 spans 14 amino acids. The CDR3 reads CASRSRGQNYGYTF. Written as DNA, the CDR3 is TGTGCCAGTAGGAGCCGAGGACAGAACTATGGCTACACCTTC. The whole variable domain, remainder taken from reference TRBV19 and TRBJ1-2, is DGGITQSPKYLFRKEGQNVTLSCEQNLNHDAMYWYRQDPGQGLRLIYYSQIVNDFQKGDIAEGYSVSREKKESFPLTVTSAQKNPTAFYLCASRSRGQNYGYTFGSGTRLTVV.

The gene calls are TRBV9 and TRBJ1-2; the match to TRBD1 covers 7 bases. The V segment lost 4 bases and the J segment 5 bases; nucleotides outside the gene matches: 8. This CDR3 comprises 14 residues. Germline V gene lookup returns CDR1 SGDLS and CDR2 YYNGEE. For the CDR3, the DNA is TGTGCCAGCAGCATAACAGGGGTTGGGTATGGCTACACCTTC. Translation gives CASSITGVGYGYTF.

V and J are TRBV15 and TRBJ1-2; D call uncertain. The V gene's germline CDR1 is LNHNV and CDR2 YYDKDF (reference sequence). The ends were cut back, 2 bases at V and 3 bases at J, with 16 bases in the middle. The CDR3 has 16 amino acids. CDR3 sequence: CATSRPLGRIDYGYTF. In nucleotides, the CDR3 is TGTGCCACCAGCAGACCCCTGGGCAGGATTGACTATGGCTACACCTTC. Using reference TRBV15 and TRBJ1-2 for the parts outside the CDR3, the full variable domain is DAMVIQNPRYQVTQFGKPVTLSCSQTLNHNVMYWYQQKSSQAPKLLFHYYDKDFNNEADTPDNFQSRRPNTSFCFLDIRSPGLGDTAMYLCATSRPLGRIDYGYTFGSGTRLTVV.

J is TRBJ2-1 and V is TRBV29-1; D possibly corresponds to TRBD1 (5 bases). Per germline, CDR1 SQVTM and CDR2 ANQGSEA. This CDR3 contains 14 residues. Trimming removed 7 bases at V and 4 bases at J, with 17 bases between. CDR3: CSATGLGDYNEQFF. As DNA, the CDR3 is TGCAGCGCCACCGGGCTAGGGGATTACAATGAGCAGTTCTTC.

The rearrangement links TRBV6-6 to TRBJ2-1, with 8 positions matching TRBD2. The trim removed 5 bases at V and 3 bases at J, leaving 6 bases unmatched. Germline-derived CDR1 and CDR2 are MNHNY and SVGAGI (reference sequence). The CDR3 contains 15 residues. The CDR3 loop reads CASSKGLVFYNEQFF. CDR3 in DNA: TGTGCCAGCAGTAAGGGACTAGTCTTCTACAATGAGCAGTTCTTC.

The chain joins TRBV4-2 to TRBJ1-2, with D tentatively TRBD1 (5 bases). V was trimmed by 0 bases and J by 2 bases, leaving 13 bases between them. Germline assignment: CDR1 LGHNA and CDR2 YNFKEQ. The CDR3 extends over 16 amino acids. The CDR3 sequence is CASSQDGAEKNYGYTF. The DNA for the CDR3 is TGTGCCAGCAGCCAAGATGGGGCAGAAAAAAACTATGGCTACACCTTC.

The V and J genes are TRBV5-6 and TRBJ1-1; D gene unclear. Per germline, CDR1 SGHDT and CDR2 YYEEEE. The length of the CDR3 is 14 residues. The V end lost 1 base, the J end lost 3 bases, and 10 bases lay between the germline ends. CDR3 protein: CASSLYPGDTEAFF. CDR3 nucleotide sequence: TGTGCCAGCAGCTTGTACCCCGGGGACACTGAAGCTTTCTTT.

V gene TRBV3-1 (or the pseudogene TRBV3-2) combines with J gene TRBJ2-2, with 9 bases identical to TRBD2. The CDR3 length is 16 residues. Trimming cost V 4 bases and J 0 bases; bases outside gene matches: 3. CDR1 and CDR2 from the germline V gene are LGHDT and YNNKEL (reference sequence). The chain's CDR3 is CASSRVAGANTGELFF. In DNA, the CDR3 is TGTGCCAGCAGCCGAGTAGCGGGAGCGAACACCGGGGAGCTGTTTTTT.

The rearrangement joins TRBV30 to TRBJ2-7; D is uncertain. Looked up from germline, CDR1 is GTSNPN and CDR2 is SVGIG (reference sequence). V shed 1 base and J shed 3 bases, with 13 bases lying between them. The CDR3 runs 14 residues. For the CDR3, the DNA is TGTGCCTGGAGTGACCTGGGCTATGTCTACGAGCAGTACTTC. Translation: CAWSDLGYVYEQYF.

The V gene is TRBV27, the J gene TRBJ1-5; D not certain. Deletions cut 5 bases from V and 6 bases from J, with 14 bases between. Germline lookup yields CDR1 MNHEY and CDR2 SMNVEV (reference sequence). CDR3 length: 14 residues. The CDR3: CASSPHRSSQPQHF. The CDR3 DNA reads as TGTGCCAGCAGTCCCCACCGCTCCAGTCAGCCCCAGCATTTT.

CDR3 amino acids: CSAGYQDNEQFF. The CDR3, as DNA: TGCAGCGCCGGGTACCAAGACAATGAGCAGTTCTTC. The chain carries TRBV29-1 and TRBJ2-1, with D unresolved. CDR1 SQVTM and CDR2 ANQGSEA come from the germline V gene. The length of the CDR3 is 12 residues. The ends were cut back, 7 bases at V and 5 bases at J, with 12 bases in the middle.

This clone was recorded a few times. This chain uses TRBV7-8 with TRBJ2-5; 10 positions match TRBD2. The CDR3 totals 20 residues. Trimming removed 1 base from V and 2 bases from J; junction bases left unmatched: 16. Germline assignment: CDR1 SGHVS and CDR2 FQNEAQ. The DNA for the CDR3 is TGTGCCAGCAGCTTAGTGTGGGGTGGACTAGCGGAAAACCTACAAGAGACCCAGTACTTC. Its translation is CASSLVWGGLAENLQETQYF.

J is TRBJ2-7 and V is TRBV4-2; TRBD2 might be the D (5 bases). V gave up 0 bases and J gave up 9 bases, with 15 bases separating them. Germline V gives CDR1 LGHNA, CDR2 YNFKEQ. The length of the CDR3 is 14 residues. The CDR3 loop is CASSQDRLALGQYF. The CDR3 nucleotides are TGTGCCAGCAGCCAAGATCGGCTAGCCCTCGGGCAGTACTTC.

V usage is TRBV6-5 and J usage is TRBJ2-7; D is undetermined. The ends were cut back, 2 bases at V and 5 bases at J, with 10 bases in the middle. The germline CDR1 and CDR2 sequences are MNHEY and SVGAGI. The CDR3 runs to 13 residues. DNA for the CDR3: TGTGCCAGCAGTTACGATGCGTCGGACGAGCAGTACTTC. Translating it yields CASSYDASDEQYF.

This chain uses TRBV10-2 with TRBJ2-1; 14 nucleotides align to TRBD2. Looked up from germline, CDR1 is WSHSY and CDR2 is SAAADI. The CDR3 is 14 amino acids. V lost 8 bases to trimming and J lost 6 bases; unmatched junction nucleotides: 3. The CDR3: CASQTSGRANEQFF. DNA for the CDR3: TGCGCCAGCCAGACTAGCGGGAGGGCCAATGAGCAGTTCTTC.

The chain has TRBV5-6 and TRBJ2-3; 9 positions agree with TRBD2. The trim removed 3 bases at V and 2 bases at J, leaving 13 bases unmatched. This CDR3 is 18 amino acids long. Germline V gene data show CDR1 as SGHDT and CDR2 as YYEEEE. The chain's CDR3 is CASSSTSGYISLTDTQYF. CDR3 DNA sequence: TGTGCCAGCAGCTCGACTAGCGGATATATATCTCTCACAGATACGCAGTATTTT.

The chain combines TRBV9 with TRBJ2-1; 9 positions match TRBD2. CDR3 length: 18 amino acids. Trimming removed 0 bases from V and 0 bases from J; junction bases left unmatched: 7. Germline V CDR1 and CDR2: SGDLS, YYNGEE. CDR3 bases: TGTGCCAGCAGCGTAGGGGTAGCGGGAGCCCCCTCCTACAATGAGCAGTTCTTC. Amino acid sequence: CASSVGVAGAPSYNEQFF.

About this clone itself: This CDR3 is also generated by other DNA sequences in the sample. V and J are TRBV5-1 and TRBJ2-3; 7 bases agree with TRBD2. This CDR3 is 16 amino acids long. Germline-derived CDR1 and CDR2 are SGHRS and YFSETQ. Trimming cost V 0 bases and J 0 bases; bases outside gene matches: 4. The CDR3 sequence is CASSLGLADSTDTQYF. As DNA, the CDR3 is TGCGCCAGCAGCTTGGGGCTAGCGGATAGCACAGATACGCAGTATTTT.

The chain uses TRBV5-6 and TRBJ2-7, with TRBD1 matching over 7 bases. Trimming cost V 4 bases and J 5 bases; bases outside gene matches: 3. Germline assignment: CDR1 SGHDT and CDR2 YYEEEE. The CDR3 length is 12 residues. CDR3 coding DNA: TGTGCCAGCAGCCGAGACAGGGACGAGCAGTACTTC. It encodes CASSRDRDEQYF.